These 5 T cell receptor beta chains originate from one sample sequenced in a study of Ad26.COV2.S vaccination and SARS-CoV-2 variants. Sequencing used immunoSEQ multiplex PCR; TCRdb keeps in-frame clones, though not all of them. The sample shows fewer than 600,000 clones, roughly nine tenths of them seen only once. Treatment indicated: roughly 20 received Ad26.COV2.S at low or high dose, single or two shots; 5 received placebo; per-sample allocation not given. The study sampled participants on day 63 after the first vaccine or placebo injection. Sequences were derived from peripheral blood, sampled in a trial of Ad26.COV2.S vaccine versus placebo. These receptors were collected from a person aged 18-60 years who received the Ad26.COV2.S COVID-19 vaccine or a placebo.

J is TRBJ2-7 and V is TRBV27, with D possibly called TRBD1 or TRBD2 (5 bases each). The CDR3 has 13 amino acids. Germline-derived CDR1 and CDR2 are MNHEY and SMNVEV (reference sequence). The V gene lost 2 bases and the J gene lost 7 bases, with 12 bases spanning the gap. The CDR3 loop reads CASSLQGVGEQYF. The CDR3, as DNA: TGTGCCAGCAGTTTACAGGGAGTAGGAGAGCAGTACTTC.

This clone has just one count. This rearrangement joins TRBV2 to TRBJ2-5; D gene uncertain. Germline V gives CDR1 SNHLY, CDR2 FYNNEI. The ends were cut back, 0 bases at V and 7 bases at J, with 9 bases in the middle. The CDR3 has 13 amino acids. Written as DNA, the CDR3 is TGTGCCAGCAGTGAAGCGCCCCCGAGGACCCAGTACTTC. Its translation: CASSEAPPRTQYF. Full variable domain (rest looked up from reference TRBV2 and TRBJ2-5): EPEVTQTPSHQVTQMGQEVILRCVPISNHLYFYWYRQILGQKVEFLVSFYNNEISEKSEIFDDQFSVERPDGSNFTLKIRSTKLEDSAMYFCASSEAPPRTQYFGPGTRLLVL.

The genes are TRBV11-3 and TRBJ1-1, with D possibly TRBD1 on 6 matching bases. V lost 5 bases and J 5 bases, leaving 12 bases between the germline ends. Germline V gene data show CDR1 as SGHNT and CDR2 as YENEEA. The CDR3 is 13 residues long. CDR3 DNA: TGTGCCAGCAGCAAGGGGGATCGGACTGAAGCTTTCTTT. It encodes CASSKGDRTEAFF. Using reference TRBV11-3 and TRBJ1-1 for the parts outside the CDR3, the full variable domain is EAGVVQSPRYKIIEKKQPVAFWCNPISGHNTLYWYLQNLGQGPELLIRYENEEAVDDSQLPKDRFSAERLKGVDSTLKIQPAELGDSAVYLCASSKGDRTEAFFGQGTRLTVV.

The gene calls are TRBV2 and TRBJ2-5; TRBD2 matches at 13 bases. CDR3 length equals 13 residues. V was clipped by 6 bases and J by 14 bases; unmatched bases: 9. Germline CDR1 SNHLY, CDR2 FYNNEI. The CDR3 here is CASRLAGGPWVYF. The CDR3, as DNA: TGTGCCAGCAGACTAGCGGGAGGGCCTTGGGTATACTTC.

A remark on this clone: This CDR3 is also generated by other DNA sequences in the sample. This chain links TRBV6-6 with TRBJ1-2; 8 nucleotides align to TRBD1. The CDR3 totals 13 residues. The germline CDR1 and CDR2 sequences are MNHNY and SVGAGI (reference sequence). V shed 6 bases, J shed 3 bases, and the junction held 3 bases outside the gene matches. The DNA for the CDR3 is TGTGCCAGCAGCCCGACAGGGGACTATGGCTACACCTTC. Amino acids: CASSPTGDYGYTF.